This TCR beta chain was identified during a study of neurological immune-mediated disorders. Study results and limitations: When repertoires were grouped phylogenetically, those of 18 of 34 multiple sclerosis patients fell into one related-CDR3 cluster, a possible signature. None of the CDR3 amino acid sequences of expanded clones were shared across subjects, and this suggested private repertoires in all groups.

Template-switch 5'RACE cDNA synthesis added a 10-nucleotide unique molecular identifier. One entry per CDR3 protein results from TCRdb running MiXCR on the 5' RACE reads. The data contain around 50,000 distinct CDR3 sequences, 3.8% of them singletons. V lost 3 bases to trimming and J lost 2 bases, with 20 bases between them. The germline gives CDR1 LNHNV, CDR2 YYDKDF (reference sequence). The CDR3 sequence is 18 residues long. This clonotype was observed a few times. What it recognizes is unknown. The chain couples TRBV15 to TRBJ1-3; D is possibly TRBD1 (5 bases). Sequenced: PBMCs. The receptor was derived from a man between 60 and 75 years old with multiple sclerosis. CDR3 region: CATSRDPRAPSPGNTIYF. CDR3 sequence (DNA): TGTGCCACCAGCAGGGATCCCAGGGCCCCCTCGCCTGGAAACACCATATATTTT.